The clone carrying this T cell receptor (beta chain) was detected ten times or more. Its target is unknown. This record comes from a study of CD8+CD57+ T cells in acquired aplastic anemia. Study details: Yields of DNA that came from sorted CD4+ and CD8+ cells averaged about 3.3 ug. The study, taken as a whole, reports: The same twenty-nine CD8+ CDR3 sequences occurred in patients and in controls. CD8+ Simpson's diversity showed no significant patient-control difference.

The germline V gene encodes CDR1 SNHLY and CDR2 FYNNEI. The length of the CDR3 is 14 residues. Trimming pared 6 bases from V and 8 bases from J, leaving 16 bases between. TCR beta VDJ combinations and CDR3 sequences were profiled from genomic DNA. Each CDR3 protein gets one entry after TCRdb re-called the reads with MiXCR. Here the sample spans some 200,000 distinct CDR3 sequences, 30% to 40% being singletons. Material for sequencing was sorted CD4+, CD8+, or CD8+CD57+ T cells (not recorded which) from PBMCs. The source of this sequence is a human donor in good health, serving as a control. The V call is TRBV2, the J call TRBJ1-4; no clear D. CDR3 DNA: TGTGCCAGCAGGAGGTCGGCCGGGGAGGAAAAACTGTTTTTT. It specifies CASRRSAGEEKLFF.